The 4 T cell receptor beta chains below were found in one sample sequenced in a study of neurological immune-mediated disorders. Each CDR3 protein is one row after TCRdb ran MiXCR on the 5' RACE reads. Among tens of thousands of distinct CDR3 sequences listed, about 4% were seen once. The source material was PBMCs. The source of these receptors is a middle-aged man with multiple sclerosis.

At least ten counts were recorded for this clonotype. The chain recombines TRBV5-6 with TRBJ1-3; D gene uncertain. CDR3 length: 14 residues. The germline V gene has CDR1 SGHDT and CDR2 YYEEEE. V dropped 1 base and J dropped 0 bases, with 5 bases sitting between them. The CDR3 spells CASSLLLSGNTIYF. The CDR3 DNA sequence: TGTGCCAGCAGCTTGCTTCTCTCTGGAAACACCATATATTTT.

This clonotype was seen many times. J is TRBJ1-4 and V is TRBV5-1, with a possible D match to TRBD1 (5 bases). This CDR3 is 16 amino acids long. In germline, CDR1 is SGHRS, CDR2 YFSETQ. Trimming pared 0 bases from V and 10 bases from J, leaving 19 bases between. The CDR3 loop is CASSLAGTYKEGKLFF. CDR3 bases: TGCGCCAGCAGCTTGGCCGGGACCTATAAGGAGGGAAAACTGTTTTTT.

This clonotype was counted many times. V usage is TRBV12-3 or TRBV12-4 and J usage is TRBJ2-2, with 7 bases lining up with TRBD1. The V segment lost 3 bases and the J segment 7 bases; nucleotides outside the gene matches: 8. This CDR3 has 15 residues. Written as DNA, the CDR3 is TGTGCCAGCAGTTTTTTTAAGGGGGCGGACGGGGAGCTGTTTTTT. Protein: CASSFFKGADGELFF.

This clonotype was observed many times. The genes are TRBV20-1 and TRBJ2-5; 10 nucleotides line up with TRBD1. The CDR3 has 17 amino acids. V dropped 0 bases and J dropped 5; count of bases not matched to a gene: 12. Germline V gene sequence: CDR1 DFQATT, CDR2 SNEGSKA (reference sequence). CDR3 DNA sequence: TGCAGTGCTAGAGACTTAGCCAGACAGGGGGCGGAGGAGACCCAGTACTTC. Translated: CSARDLARQGAEETQYF.